This T cell receptor beta chain was found in a study of technical replicates of blood from several donors. TCRdb's copy holds only in-frame clones and misses some; the assay was immunoSEQ multiplex PCR. The table shows tens of thousands of clones, with approximately 98% occurring only once. V was cut by 1 base and J by 6 bases, with 12 bases left in between. CDR1 and CDR2 (germline): SEHNR, FQNEAQ (reference sequence). The CDR3 has 14 amino acids. This sequence was found in a human donor in good health. The sequenced sample was T cells isolated from PBMCs. The chain carries TRBV7-9 and TRBJ1-1; D is possibly TRBD1 (5 bases). CDR3 sequence (DNA): TGTGCCAGCAGCTTAGAGGCAGGGAGGCCTGAAGCTTTCTTT. Amino acid sequence: CASSLEAGRPEAFF. The entire variable domain, with the rest obtained from reference TRBV7-9 and TRBJ1-1, is as follows: DTGVSQNPRHKITKRGQNVTFRCDPISEHNRLYWYRQTLGQGPEFLTYFQNEAQLEKSRLLSDRFSAERPKGSFSTLEIQRTEQGDSAMYLCASSLEAGRPEAFFGQGTRLTVV.